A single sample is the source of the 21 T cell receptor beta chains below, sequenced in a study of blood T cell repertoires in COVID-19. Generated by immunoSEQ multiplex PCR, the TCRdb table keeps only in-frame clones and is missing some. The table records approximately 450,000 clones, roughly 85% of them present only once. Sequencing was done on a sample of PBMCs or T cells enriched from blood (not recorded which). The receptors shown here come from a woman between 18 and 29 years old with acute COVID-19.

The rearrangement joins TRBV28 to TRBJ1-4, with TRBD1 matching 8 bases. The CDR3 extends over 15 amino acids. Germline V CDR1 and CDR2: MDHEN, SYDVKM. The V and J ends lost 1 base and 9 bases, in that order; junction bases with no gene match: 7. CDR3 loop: CASSLLRTGTQKLFF. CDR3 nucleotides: TGTGCCAGCAGTTTATTGAGGACAGGGACGCAAAAACTGTTTTTT.

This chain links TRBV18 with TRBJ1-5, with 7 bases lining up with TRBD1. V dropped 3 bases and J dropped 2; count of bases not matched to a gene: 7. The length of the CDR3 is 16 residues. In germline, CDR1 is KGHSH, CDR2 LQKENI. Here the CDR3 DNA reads TGTGCCAGCTCACCTGGACAGGTCGCAGGCAATCAGCCCCAGCATTTT. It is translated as CASSPGQVAGNQPQHF.

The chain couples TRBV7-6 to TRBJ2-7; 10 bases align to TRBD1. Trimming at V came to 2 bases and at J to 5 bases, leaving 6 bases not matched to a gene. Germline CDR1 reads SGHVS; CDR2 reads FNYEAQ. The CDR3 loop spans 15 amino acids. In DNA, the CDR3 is TGTGCCAGCAGCTTACGGGGACAGGGGCTCCACGAGCAGTACTTC. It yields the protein CASSLRGQGLHEQYF.

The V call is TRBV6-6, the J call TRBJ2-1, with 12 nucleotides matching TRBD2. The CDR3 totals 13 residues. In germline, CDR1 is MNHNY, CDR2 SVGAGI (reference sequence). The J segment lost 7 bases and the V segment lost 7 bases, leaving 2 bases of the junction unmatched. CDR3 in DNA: TGTGCCAGCACGGGACTAGCGGGTAATGAGCAGTTCTTC. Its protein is CASTGLAGNEQFF.

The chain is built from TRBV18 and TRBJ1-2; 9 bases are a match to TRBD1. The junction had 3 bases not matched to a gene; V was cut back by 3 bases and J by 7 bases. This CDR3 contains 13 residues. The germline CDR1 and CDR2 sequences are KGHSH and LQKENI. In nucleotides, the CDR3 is TGTGCCAGCTCACCGGGACAGGGCGGTGGCTACACCTTC. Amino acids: CASSPGQGGGYTF.

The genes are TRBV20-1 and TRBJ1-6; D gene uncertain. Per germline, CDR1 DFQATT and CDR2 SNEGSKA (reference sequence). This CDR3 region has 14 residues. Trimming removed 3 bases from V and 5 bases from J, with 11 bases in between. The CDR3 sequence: CSASRGSNNSPLHF. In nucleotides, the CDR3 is TGCAGTGCTAGTCGGGGTTCTAATAATTCACCCCTCCACTTT.

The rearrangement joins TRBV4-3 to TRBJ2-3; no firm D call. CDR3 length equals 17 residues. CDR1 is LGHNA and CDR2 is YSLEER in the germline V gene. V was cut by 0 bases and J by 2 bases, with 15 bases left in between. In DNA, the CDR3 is TGCGCCAGCAGCCAAGATCTTAAGCGAGAGCTCACAGATACGCAGTATTTT. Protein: CASSQDLKRELTDTQYF.

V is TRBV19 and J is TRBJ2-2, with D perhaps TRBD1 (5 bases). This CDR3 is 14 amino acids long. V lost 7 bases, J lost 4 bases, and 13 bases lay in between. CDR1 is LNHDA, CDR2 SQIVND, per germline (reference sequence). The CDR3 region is CASKLQGSTGELFF. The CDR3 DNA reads TGTGCCAGTAAGTTGCAGGGAAGCACCGGGGAGCTGTTTTTT.

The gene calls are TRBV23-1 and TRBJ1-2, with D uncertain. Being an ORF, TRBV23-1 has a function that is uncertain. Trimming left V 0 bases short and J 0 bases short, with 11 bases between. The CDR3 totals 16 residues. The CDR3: CASSQSLSTPNYGYTF. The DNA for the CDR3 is TGCGCCAGCAGTCAATCACTCTCGACACCTAACTATGGCTACACCTTC.

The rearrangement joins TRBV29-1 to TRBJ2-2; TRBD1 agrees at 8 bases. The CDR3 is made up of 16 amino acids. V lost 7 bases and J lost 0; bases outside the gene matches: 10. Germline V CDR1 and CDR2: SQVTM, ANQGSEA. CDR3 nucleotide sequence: TGCAGCGCCCCTGAGGGGGGACAGGCGAACACCGGGGAGCTGTTTTTT. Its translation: CSAPEGGQANTGELFF.

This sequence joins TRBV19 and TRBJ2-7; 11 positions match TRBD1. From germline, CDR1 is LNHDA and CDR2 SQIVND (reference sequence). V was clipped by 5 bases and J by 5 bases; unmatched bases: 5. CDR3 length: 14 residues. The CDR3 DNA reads TGTGCCAGTAGTCCCGGGGACAGGGGGAACGAGCAGTACTTC. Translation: CASSPGDRGNEQYF. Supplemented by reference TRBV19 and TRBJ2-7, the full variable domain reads DGGITQSPKYLFRKEGQNVTLSCEQNLNHDAMYWYRQDPGQGLRLIYYSQIVNDFQKGDIAEGYSVSREKKESFPLTVTSAQKNPTAFYLCASSPGDRGNEQYFGPGTRLTVT.

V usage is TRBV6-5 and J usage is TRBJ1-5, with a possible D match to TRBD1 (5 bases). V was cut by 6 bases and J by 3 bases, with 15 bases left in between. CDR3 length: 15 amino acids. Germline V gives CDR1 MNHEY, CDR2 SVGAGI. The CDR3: CASSSQGRDNQPQHF. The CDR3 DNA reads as TGTGCCAGCAGCTCTCAGGGAAGGGACAATCAGCCCCAGCATTTT.

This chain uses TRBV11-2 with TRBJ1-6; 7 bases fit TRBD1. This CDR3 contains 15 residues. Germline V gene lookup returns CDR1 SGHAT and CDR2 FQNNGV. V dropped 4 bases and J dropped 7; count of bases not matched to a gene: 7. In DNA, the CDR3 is TGTGCCAGCAGCTCAATGGACAGGTTAAATTCACCCCTCCACTTT. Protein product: CASSSMDRLNSPLHF. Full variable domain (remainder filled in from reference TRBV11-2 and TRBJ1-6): EAGVAQSPRYKIIEKRQSVAFWCNPISGHATLYWYQQILGQGPKLLIQFQNNGVVDDSQLPKDRFSAERLKGVDSTLKIQPAKLEDSAVYLCASSSMDRLNSPLHFGNGTRLTVT.

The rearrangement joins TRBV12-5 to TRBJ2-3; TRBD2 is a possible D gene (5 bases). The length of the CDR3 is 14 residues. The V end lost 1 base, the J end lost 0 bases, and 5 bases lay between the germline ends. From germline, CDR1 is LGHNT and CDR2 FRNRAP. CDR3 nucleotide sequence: TGTGCTAGTGGTTTGGGGACTAGCACAGATACGCAGTATTTT. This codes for CASGLGTSTDTQYF.

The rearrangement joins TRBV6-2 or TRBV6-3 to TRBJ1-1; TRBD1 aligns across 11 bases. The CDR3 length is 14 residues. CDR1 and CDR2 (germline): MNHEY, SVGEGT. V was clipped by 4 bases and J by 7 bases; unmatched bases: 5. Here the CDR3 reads CASSSGQGAIEAFF. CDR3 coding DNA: TGTGCCAGCAGTTCCGGACAGGGGGCTATTGAAGCTTTCTTT.

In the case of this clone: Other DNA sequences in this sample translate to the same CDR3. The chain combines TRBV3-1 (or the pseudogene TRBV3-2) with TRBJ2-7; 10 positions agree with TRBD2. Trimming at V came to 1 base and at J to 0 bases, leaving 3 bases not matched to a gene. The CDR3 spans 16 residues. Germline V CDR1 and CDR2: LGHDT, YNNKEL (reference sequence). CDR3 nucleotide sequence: TGTGCCAGCAGCCAAGGACCTAGCGGGAGCTCCTACGAGCAGTACTTC. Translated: CASSQGPSGSSYEQYF.

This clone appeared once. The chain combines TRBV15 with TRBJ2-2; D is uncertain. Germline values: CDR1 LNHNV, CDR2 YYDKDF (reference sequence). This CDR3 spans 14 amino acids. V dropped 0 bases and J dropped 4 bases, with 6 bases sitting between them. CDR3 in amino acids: CATSRDLSTGELFF. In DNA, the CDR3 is TGTGCCACCAGCAGAGATCTTAGCACCGGGGAGCTGTTTTTT.

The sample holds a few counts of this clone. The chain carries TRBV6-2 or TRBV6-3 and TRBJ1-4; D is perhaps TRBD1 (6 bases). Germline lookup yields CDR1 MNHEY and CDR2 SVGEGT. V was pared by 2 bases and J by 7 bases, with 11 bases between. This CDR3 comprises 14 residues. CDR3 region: CASSYRGGSEKLFF. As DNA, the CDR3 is TGTGCCAGCAGTTACCGAGGGGGAAGTGAAAAACTGTTTTTT.

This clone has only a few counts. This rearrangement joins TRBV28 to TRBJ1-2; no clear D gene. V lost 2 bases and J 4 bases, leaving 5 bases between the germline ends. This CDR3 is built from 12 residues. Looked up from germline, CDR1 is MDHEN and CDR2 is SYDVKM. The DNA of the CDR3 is TGTGCCAGCAGTTTACAGTCCTATGGCTACACCTTC. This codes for CASSLQSYGYTF.

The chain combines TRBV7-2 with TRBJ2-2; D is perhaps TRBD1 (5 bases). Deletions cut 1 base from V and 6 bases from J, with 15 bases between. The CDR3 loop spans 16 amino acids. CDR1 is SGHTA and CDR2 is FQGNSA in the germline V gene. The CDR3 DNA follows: TGTGCCAGCAGCTTAGGACACCTCCTAGGGGCCGGGGAGCTGTTTTTT. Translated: CASSLGHLLGAGELFF.

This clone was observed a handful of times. Written as DNA, the CDR3 is TGTGCCAGCAGTTACAACTACAGGGGGAACTATGGCTACACCTTC. It specifies CASSYNYRGNYGYTF. This chain links TRBV6-5 with TRBJ1-2, with 8 positions matching TRBD1. This CDR3 is 15 amino acids long. V lost 2 bases and J lost 2; bases outside the gene matches: 4. Germline V CDR1 and CDR2: MNHEY, SVGAGI.